The clone carrying this TCR beta chain was seen only once. Some clones are missing from TCRdb's copy, which holds only in-frame ones; the method was immunoSEQ multiplex PCR. The table records roughly 180,000 clones, approximately 88% of them present only once. The germline V gene encodes CDR1 MGHDK and CDR2 SYGVNS. With 6 bases removed from V and 3 bases from J, the gap between germline ends came to 12 bases. The CDR3 has 13 amino acids. This sample is part of a study of blood T cell repertoires in COVID-19. Source material: peripheral blood. The clonotype originates from a woman aged 30 to 39 with acute or convalescent COVID-19. The chain couples TRBV25-1 to TRBJ2-7; D possibly corresponds to TRBD1 (6 bases). The CDR3, as DNA: TGTGCCAGCAGCATTGGACAGAACTACGAGCAGTACTTC. Protein: CASSIGQNYEQYF.